One and the same sample provided the 9 T cell receptor beta chains below, sequenced in a study of cytomegalovirus exposure and HLA in healthy donors. Amplification used 60 Vbeta primers and 13 Jbeta primers. Libraries were prepared by immunoSEQ multiplex PCR; TCRdb keeps only in-frame clonotypes and omits some of them. The sample lists roughly 130,000 clones, around 8.5% occurring once. Source material: PBMCs. The receptor source for this set is a man in his forties in good health and CMV-seronegative.

This clone was recorded a few times. The rearrangement joins TRBV6-1 to TRBJ2-7, with TRBD1 matching over 8 bases. CDR1 and CDR2 from the germline V gene are MNHNS and SASEGT. CDR3 length equals 14 residues. V gave up 7 bases and J gave up 0 bases; unmatched junction bases: 5. The CDR3 nucleotides read TGTGCCAGCACCCGGACAGGGACCTCCTACGAGCAGTACTTC. Residues: CASTRTGTSYEQYF.

This clone has a handful of counts. The chain is built from TRBV4-3 and TRBJ1-1; 8 bases are a match to TRBD1. The J segment lost 11 bases and the V segment lost 1 base, leaving 6 bases of the junction unmatched. The CDR3 runs to 13 residues. Per germline, CDR1 LGHNA and CDR2 YSLEER. The CDR3 DNA reads TGCGCCAGCAGCCAAGTTATACAGGGGGAGGCTTTCTTT. This codes for CASSQVIQGEAFF.

This clone was counted between two and nine times. The chain joins TRBV6-1 to TRBJ1-5; D unresolved. V shed 6 bases and J shed 5 bases, with 8 bases lying between them. Germline lookup yields CDR1 MNHNS and CDR2 SASEGT. The CDR3 is 12 amino acids. CDR3 region: CASRSGDQPQHF. For the CDR3, the DNA is TGTGCCAGCAGGTCAGGCGATCAGCCCCAGCATTTT.

The genes are TRBV7-3 and TRBJ2-1; 8 bases line up with TRBD1. With V trimmed by 4 bases and J by 10 bases, 3 bases remained unmatched. The CDR3 covers 12 residues. CDR1 SGHTA and CDR2 FQGTGA come from the germline V gene. Here the CDR3 reads CASSYTGGEQFF. In nucleotides, the CDR3 is TGTGCCAGCAGCTACACAGGGGGGGAGCAGTTCTTC. Supplemented by reference TRBV7-3 and TRBJ2-1, the full variable domain reads GAGVSQTPSNKVTEKGKYVELRCDPISGHTALYWYRQSLGQGPEFLIYFQGTGAADDSGLPNDRFFAVRPEGSVSTLKIQRTERGDSAVYLCASSYTGGEQFFGPGTRLTVL.

This clone has a handful of counts. This chain connects TRBV10-1 to TRBJ1-5; 7 bases map to TRBD1. Germline CDR1 reads WNHNN; CDR2 reads SYGVQD (reference sequence). CDR3 size: 13 residues. With 4 bases clipped from V and 4 bases from J, the junction kept 1 base outside the gene matches. The CDR3 sequence is CASSGDRNQPQHF. CDR3 nucleotides: TGCGCCAGCAGTGGGGACAGAAATCAGCCCCAGCATTTT.

The chain links TRBV6-1 to TRBJ1-3; 7 positions agree with TRBD1. The J segment lost 2 bases and the V segment lost 1 base, leaving 2 bases of the junction unmatched. Per germline, CDR1 MNHNS and CDR2 SASEGT. This CDR3 spans 15 amino acids. Written as DNA, the CDR3 is TGTGCCAGCAGTGAAGTGAGGGGGCCTGGAAACACCATATATTTT. It specifies CASSEVRGPGNTIYF.

The chain carries TRBV29-1 and TRBJ1-1; no reliable D call. Trimming took 2 bases from V and 1 from J, leaving 14 bases between them. The CDR3 sequence is 15 residues long. In germline, CDR1 is SQVTM, CDR2 ANQGSEA. The CDR3 DNA reads as TGCAGCGTTGAATTTCATATGGGAGGGAACACTGAAGCTTTCTTT. Its translation: CSVEFHMGGNTEAFF. The whole variable domain, filled in from reference TRBV29-1 and TRBJ1-1, reads SAVISQKPSRDICQRGTSLTIQCQVDSQVTMMFWYRQQPGQSLTLIATANQGSEATYESGFVIDKFPISRPNLTFSTLTVSNMSPEDSSIYLCSVEFHMGGNTEAFFGQGTRLTVV.

The chain combines TRBV6-1 with TRBJ2-7; no reliable D call. CDR3 length: 13 residues. The germline V gene has CDR1 MNHNS and CDR2 SASEGT. The V gene lost 6 bases and the J gene lost 0 bases, with 9 bases spanning the gap. Here the CDR3 reads CASRTESSYEQYF. The CDR3 DNA sequence: TGTGCCAGCAGAACCGAGAGCTCCTACGAGCAGTACTTC.

The table lists this clone with a few counts. This chain joins TRBV28 and TRBJ2-5; 7 nucleotides agree with TRBD2. In germline, CDR1 is MDHEN, CDR2 SYDVKM. CDR3 length equals 14 residues. After removal of 6 bases from V and 1 base from J, the junction contained 5 bases not matched to a gene. The CDR3 nucleotides are TGTGCCAGCAGCCCGTGGGAGGGCCAAGAGACCCAGTACTTC. Protein: CASSPWEGQETQYF.